This TCR beta chain stems from a study of shared clonotypes between healthy human individuals. The study, taken as a whole, reports: Few donors limited the genetic and exposure-history diversity represented. Sampling included only blood; tissue repertoires likely differ.

Concerning this clone: Its antigen is currently unknown.

Participating donors were healthy, HIV-negative adults free of recent acute infections or vaccinations. CDR3 length: 15 residues. Germline-derived CDR1 and CDR2 are SGHTA and FQGTGA. The V gene lost 4 bases and the J gene lost 1 base, with 10 bases spanning the gap. This table comes from immunoSEQ multiplex PCR, and its TCRdb copy is limited to in-frame clones, with some not included. Among 450,000 to 550,000 clones, 79% were seen once, and the ten largest hold 10% to 15%. The receptor was isolated from a woman in her thirties or forties in good health. Some clones in this sample may be carry-over from other donors' samples. The sequencing input was PBMCs. The chain combines TRBV7-3 with TRBJ2-2; D ambiguous. The CDR3 nucleotides read TGTGCCAGCAGCTCCATCCGACAGAACACCGGGGAGCTGTTTTTT. Protein: CASSSIRQNTGELFF.